These T cell receptor beta chains were read from a single sample in a study of CD8+CD57+ T cells in acquired aplastic anemia. A single record per CDR3 protein comes from TCRdb applying MiXCR to the reads. The profile shows tens of thousands of distinct CDR3 sequences, about half of them singletons. Sequences were obtained from sorted CD4+, CD8+, or CD8+CD57+ T cells (not recorded which) from PBMCs. The receptors here all came from a human donor in good health, serving as a control. CDR3s leave out the opening cysteine and the closing phenylalanine or tryptophan. A D gene is named only where the DNA matches it firmly.

cdr3_aa,d_call,v_call,j_call
AISERGGDAYEQY,TRBD1,TRBV10-3,TRBJ2-7
ASSLDGAGNYGYT,.,TRBV7-9,TRBJ1-2
ASSPGISYGYT,.,TRBV27,TRBJ1-2
AISEGLVGEQY,.,TRBV10-3,TRBJ2-7
SVEQGARETQY,TRBD1,TRBV29-1,TRBJ2-5
ASSWDLAGQYNSPLH,TRBD1,TRBV6-5,TRBJ1-6
AWSSGLSSDEQF,.,TRBV30,TRBJ2-1
ASSATGAAGNEQY,.,TRBV9,TRBJ2-7
ASSSTTGSNEKLF,TRBD1,TRBV6-5,TRBJ1-4
ATSSDREGGYT,TRBD1,TRBV15,TRBJ1-2
ASNGQGVNPNQPQH,TRBD1,TRBV10-2,TRBJ1-5
ASSSDSYTEAF,.,TRBV2,TRBJ1-1
SARKDRGNYGYT,TRBD1,TRBV20-1,TRBJ1-2
ASSLMGSEQY,.,TRBV12-3/TRBV12-4,TRBJ2-7
ASSSGTTGDGGAGVSDTQY,.,TRBV25-1,TRBJ2-3
ATGSLDSPLH,.,TRBV15,TRBJ1-6
ASPTYRGLLETQY,TRBD1,TRBV6-1,TRBJ2-5
ASSSRTGFTYEQY,TRBD1,TRBV2,TRBJ2-7
ATSTRQGTNTGELF,TRBD1,TRBV15,TRBJ2-2
ASSEDVGRARVSPLH,.,TRBV25-1,TRBJ1-6
ATEGLAGEMDEQF,TRBD2,TRBV19,TRBJ2-1
ASRGGELF,.,TRBV12-3/TRBV12-4,TRBJ2-2
ATSARGGTDTQY,TRBD2,TRBV24-1,TRBJ2-3
SVYGTGFVKSAGELF,TRBD1,TRBV29-1,TRBJ2-2
ASSPRTGWGTGELF,TRBD1,TRBV7-8,TRBJ2-2
ASSEDSSYGYT,.,TRBV10-1,TRBJ1-2
ASIGQDPRQDYT,TRBD1,TRBV2,TRBJ1-2
ASSPTGENNYGYT,TRBD1,TRBV4-2,TRBJ1-2
ASGFGQTYEQY,.,TRBV7-2,TRBJ2-7
ASSNMNTEAF,.,TRBV19,TRBJ1-1
SASRALEQF,.,TRBV20-1,TRBJ2-1
ASSPGTRTGELF,.,TRBV9,TRBJ2-2
SATGLNTEAF,.,TRBV20-1,TRBJ1-1
ASSQATSGRYNEQF,TRBD2,TRBV9,TRBJ2-1
ASSPSESETEPYNEQF,.,TRBV7-6,TRBJ2-1
SARPLAGGYGYT,.,TRBV20-1,TRBJ1-2
ASSLRPYNEQF,.,TRBV11-3,TRBJ2-1
ASSLYLNTEAF,.,TRBV5-5,TRBJ1-1
AISESTITEAF,.,TRBV10-3,TRBJ1-1
SARRVNTEPQH,.,TRBV20-1,TRBJ1-5
AISEKAGGSYNEQF,.,TRBV10-3,TRBJ2-1
ATSRDKGSSPLH,.,TRBV15,TRBJ1-6
ASSLDLGDNSPLH,.,TRBV7-9,TRBJ1-6